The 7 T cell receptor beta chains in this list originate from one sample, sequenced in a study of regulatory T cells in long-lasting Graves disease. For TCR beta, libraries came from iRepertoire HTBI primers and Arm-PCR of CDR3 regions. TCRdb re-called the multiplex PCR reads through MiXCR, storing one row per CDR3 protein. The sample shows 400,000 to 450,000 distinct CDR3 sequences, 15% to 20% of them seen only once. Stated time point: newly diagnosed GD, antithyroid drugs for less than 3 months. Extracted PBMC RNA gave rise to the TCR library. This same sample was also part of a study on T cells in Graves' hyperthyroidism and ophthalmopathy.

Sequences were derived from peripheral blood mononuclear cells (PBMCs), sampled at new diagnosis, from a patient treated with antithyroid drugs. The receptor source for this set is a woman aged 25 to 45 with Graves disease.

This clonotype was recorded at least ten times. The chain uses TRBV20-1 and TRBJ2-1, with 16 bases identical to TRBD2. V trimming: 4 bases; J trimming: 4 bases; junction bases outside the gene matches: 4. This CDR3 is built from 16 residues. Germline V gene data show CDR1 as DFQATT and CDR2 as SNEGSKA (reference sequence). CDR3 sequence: CSATGTSGRGYNEQFF. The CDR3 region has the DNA TGCAGTGCTACCGGGACTAGCGGGAGGGGGTACAATGAGCAGTTCTTC.

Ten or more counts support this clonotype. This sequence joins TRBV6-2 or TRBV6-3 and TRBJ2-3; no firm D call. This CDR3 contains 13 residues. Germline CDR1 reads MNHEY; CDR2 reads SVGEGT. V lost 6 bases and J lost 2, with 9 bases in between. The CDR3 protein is CASSSEYTDTQYF. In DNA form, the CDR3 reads TGTGCCAGCAGCTCCGAGTACACAGATACGCAGTATTTT.

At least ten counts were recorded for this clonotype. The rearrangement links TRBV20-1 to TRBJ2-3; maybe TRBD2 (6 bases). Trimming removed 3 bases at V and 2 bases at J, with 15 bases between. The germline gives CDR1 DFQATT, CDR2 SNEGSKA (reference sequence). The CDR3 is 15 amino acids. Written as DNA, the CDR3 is TGCAGTGCTAGCTTTAGCGGATCGATCACAGATACGCAGTATTTT. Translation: CSASFSGSITDTQYF.

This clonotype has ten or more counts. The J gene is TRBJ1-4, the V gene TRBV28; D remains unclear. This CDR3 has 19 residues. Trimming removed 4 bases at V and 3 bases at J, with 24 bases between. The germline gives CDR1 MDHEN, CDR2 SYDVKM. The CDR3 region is CASSSLPGRTGMANEKLFF. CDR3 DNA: TGTGCCAGCAGTTCCCTTCCGGGGAGGACGGGTATGGCTAATGAAAAACTGTTTTTT.

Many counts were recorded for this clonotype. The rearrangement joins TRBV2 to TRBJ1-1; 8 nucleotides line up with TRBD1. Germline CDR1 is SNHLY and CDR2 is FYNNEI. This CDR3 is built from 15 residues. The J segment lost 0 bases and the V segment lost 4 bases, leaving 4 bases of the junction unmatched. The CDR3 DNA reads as TGTGCCAGCAGTGGACAGGGGACCATGAACACTGAAGCTTTCTTT. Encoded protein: CASSGQGTMNTEAFF.

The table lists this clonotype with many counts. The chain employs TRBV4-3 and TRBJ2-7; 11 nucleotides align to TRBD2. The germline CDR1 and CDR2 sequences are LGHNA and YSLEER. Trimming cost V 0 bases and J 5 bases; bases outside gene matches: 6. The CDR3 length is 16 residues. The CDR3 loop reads CASSQDQGTSGNEQYF. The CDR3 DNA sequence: TGCGCCAGCAGCCAAGATCAGGGGACTAGCGGAAACGAGCAGTACTTC.

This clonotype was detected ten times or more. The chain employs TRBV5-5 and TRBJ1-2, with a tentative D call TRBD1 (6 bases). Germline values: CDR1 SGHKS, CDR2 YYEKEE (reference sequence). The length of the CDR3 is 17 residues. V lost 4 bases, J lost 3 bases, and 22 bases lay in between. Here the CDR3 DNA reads TGTGCCAGCAGCGCCGGCAGGTCTGCAGGGGTGGACTATGGCTACACCTTC. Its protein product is CASSAGRSAGVDYGYTF.